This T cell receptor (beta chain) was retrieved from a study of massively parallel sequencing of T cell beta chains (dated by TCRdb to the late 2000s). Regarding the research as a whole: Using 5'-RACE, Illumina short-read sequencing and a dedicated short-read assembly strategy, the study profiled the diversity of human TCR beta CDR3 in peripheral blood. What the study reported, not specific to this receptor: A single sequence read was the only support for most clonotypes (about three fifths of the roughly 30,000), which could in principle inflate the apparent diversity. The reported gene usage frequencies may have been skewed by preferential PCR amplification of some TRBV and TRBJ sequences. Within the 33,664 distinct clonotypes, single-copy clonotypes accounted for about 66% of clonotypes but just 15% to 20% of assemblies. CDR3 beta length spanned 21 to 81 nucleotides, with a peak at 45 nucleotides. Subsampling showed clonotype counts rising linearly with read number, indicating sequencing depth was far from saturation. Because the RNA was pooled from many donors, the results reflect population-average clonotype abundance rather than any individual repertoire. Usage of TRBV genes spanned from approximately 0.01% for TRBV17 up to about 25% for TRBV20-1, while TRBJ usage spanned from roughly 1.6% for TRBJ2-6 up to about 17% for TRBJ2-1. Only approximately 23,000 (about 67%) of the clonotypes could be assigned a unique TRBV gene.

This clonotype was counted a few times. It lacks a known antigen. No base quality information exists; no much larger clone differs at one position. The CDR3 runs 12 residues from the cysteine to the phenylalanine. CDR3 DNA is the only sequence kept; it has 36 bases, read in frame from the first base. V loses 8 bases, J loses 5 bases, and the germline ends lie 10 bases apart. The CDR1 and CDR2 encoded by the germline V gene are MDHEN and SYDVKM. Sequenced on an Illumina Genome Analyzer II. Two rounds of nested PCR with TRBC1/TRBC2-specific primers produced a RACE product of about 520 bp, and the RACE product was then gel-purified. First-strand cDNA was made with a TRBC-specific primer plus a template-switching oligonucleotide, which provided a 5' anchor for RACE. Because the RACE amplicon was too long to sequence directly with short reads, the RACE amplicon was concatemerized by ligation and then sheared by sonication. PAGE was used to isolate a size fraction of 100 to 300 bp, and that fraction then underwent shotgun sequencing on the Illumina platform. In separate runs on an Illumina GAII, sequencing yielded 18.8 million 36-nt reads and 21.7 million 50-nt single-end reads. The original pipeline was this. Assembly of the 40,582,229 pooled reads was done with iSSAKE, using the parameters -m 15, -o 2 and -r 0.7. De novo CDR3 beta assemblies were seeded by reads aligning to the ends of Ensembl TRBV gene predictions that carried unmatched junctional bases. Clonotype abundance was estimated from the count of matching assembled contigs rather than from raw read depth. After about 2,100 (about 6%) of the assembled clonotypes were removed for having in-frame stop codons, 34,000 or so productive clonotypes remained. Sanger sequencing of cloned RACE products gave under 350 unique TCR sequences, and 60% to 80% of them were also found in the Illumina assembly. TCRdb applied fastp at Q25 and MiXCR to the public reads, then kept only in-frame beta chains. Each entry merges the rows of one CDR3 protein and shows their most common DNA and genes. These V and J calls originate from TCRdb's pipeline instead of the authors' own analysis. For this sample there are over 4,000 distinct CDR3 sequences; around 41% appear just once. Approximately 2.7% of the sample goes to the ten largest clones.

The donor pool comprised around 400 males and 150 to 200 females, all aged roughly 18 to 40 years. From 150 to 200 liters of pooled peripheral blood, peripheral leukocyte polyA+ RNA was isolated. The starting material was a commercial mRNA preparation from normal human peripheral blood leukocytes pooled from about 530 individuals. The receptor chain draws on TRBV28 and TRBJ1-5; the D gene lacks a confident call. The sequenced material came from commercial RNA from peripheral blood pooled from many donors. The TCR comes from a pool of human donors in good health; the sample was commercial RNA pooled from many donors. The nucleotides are TGTGCCAGCTCCCAGGTGGATCAGCCCCAGCATTTT. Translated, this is CASSQVDQPQHF.